This TCR beta chain stems from a study of OX40 agonist ivuxolimab in advanced cancers. Study overall: As their treatment, patients were administered ivuxolimab, an agonistic anti-OX40 (CD134) antibody.

In the case of this clone: Antigen specificity is unknown.

Sampling times: baseline, cycle 4 day 1, cycle 7 day 1. The data were produced by immunoSEQ multiplex PCR, yet TCRdb's version contains in-frame clones alone and is incomplete. The table has more than 70,000 clones, about 92% seen once. Germline V gives CDR1 SGHVS, CDR2 FQNEAQ. The CDR3 runs 13 residues. The V gene lost 5 bases and the J gene lost 4 bases, with 11 bases spanning the gap. Study-level findings and limits: Among expanded peripheral T cells, antigen specificity went undetermined. Both blood CD4+ and CD8+ T cells showed clonal growth by week 6 at 0.1 to 3.0 mg/kg.

The chain joins TRBV7-8 to TRBJ1-1; perhaps TRBD1 as D (5 bases). The receptor was isolated from an adult with an advanced solid tumor such as melanoma, head and neck, liver or kidney cancer. Material: CD4+ or CD8+ T cells sorted from blood, obtained in a trial of the OX40 agonist ivuxolimab. The CDR3 region has the DNA TGTGCCAGCAGCCCGCAGGGAAGCACTGAAGCTTTCTTT. Protein: CASSPQGSTEAFF.